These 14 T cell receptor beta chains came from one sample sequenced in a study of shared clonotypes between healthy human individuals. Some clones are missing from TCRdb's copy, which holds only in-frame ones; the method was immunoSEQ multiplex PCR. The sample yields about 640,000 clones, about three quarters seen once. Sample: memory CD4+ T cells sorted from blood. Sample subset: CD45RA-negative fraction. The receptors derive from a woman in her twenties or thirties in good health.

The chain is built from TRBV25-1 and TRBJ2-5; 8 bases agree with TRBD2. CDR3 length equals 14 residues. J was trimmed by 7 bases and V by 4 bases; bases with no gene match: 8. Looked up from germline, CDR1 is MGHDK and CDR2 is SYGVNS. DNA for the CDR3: TGTGCCAGCAGTGGCCGGGAGGGCGGCGTGACCCAGTACTTC. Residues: CASSGREGGVTQYF. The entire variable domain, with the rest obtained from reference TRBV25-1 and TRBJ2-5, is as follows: EADIYQTPRYLVIGTGKKITLECSQTMGHDKMYWYQQDPGMELHLIHYSYGVNSTEKGDLSSESTVSRIRTEHFPLTLESARPSHTSQYLCASSGREGGVTQYFGPGTRLLVL.

The CDR3 DNA follows: TGTGCCAGCAGCTTAAGTAACGGATACTACAATGAGCAGTTCTTC. It encodes CASSLSNGYYNEQFF. The chain has TRBV11-2 and TRBJ2-1; no clear D. CDR3 length: 15 amino acids. The V and J ends lost 2 bases and 3 bases respectively, with 11 bases between them. Germline-derived CDR1 and CDR2 are SGHAT and FQNNGV. Variable domain in full (rest from reference TRBV11-2 and TRBJ2-1): EAGVAQSPRYKIIEKRQSVAFWCNPISGHATLYWYQQILGQGPKLLIQFQNNGVVDDSQLPKDRFSAERLKGVDSTLKIQPAKLEDSAVYLCASSLSNGYYNEQFFGPGTRLTVL.

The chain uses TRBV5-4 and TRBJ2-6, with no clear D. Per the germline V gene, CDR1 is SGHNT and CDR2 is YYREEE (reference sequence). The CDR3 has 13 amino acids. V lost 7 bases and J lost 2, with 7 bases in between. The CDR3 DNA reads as TGTGCCAGCGGGCTCGCTGGGGCCAACGTCCTGACTTTC. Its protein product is CASGLAGANVLTF. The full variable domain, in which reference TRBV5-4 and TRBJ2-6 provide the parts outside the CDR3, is ETGVTQSPTHLIKTRGQQVTLRCSSQSGHNTVSWYQQALGQGPQFIFQYYREEENGRGNFPPRFSGLQFPNYSSELNVNALELDDSALYLCASGLAGANVLTFGAGSRLTVL.

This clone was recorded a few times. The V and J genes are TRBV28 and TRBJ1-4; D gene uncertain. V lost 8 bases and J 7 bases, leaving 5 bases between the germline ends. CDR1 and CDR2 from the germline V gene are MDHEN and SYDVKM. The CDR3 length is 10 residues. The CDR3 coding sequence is TGTGCCAGCGCAGGTGAAAAACTGTTTTTT. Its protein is CASAGEKLFF.

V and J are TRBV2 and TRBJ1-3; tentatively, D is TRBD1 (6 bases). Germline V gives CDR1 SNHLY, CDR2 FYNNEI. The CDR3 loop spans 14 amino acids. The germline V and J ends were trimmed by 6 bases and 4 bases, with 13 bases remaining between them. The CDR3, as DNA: TGTGCCAGCAGAATCGGCAGGGGCGGAAACACCATATATTTT. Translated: CASRIGRGGNTIYF.

CDR3 protein: CASSLLAGGLTDTQYF. CDR3 sequence (DNA): TGTGCCAGCAGCTTACTAGCGGGAGGGCTCACAGATACGCAGTATTTT. The chain is built from TRBV14 and TRBJ2-3; 13 nucleotides agree with TRBD2. V dropped 5 bases and J dropped 2; count of bases not matched to a gene: 4. The CDR3 has 16 amino acids. CDR1 and CDR2 (germline): SGHDN, FVKESK.

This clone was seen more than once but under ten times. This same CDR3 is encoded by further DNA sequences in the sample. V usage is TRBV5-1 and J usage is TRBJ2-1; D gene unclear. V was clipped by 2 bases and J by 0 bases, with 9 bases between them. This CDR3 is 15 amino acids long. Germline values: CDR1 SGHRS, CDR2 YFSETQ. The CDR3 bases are TGCGCCAGCAGCTTTAGTGTGAGCTCCTACAATGAGCAGTTCTTC. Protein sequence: CASSFSVSSYNEQFF.

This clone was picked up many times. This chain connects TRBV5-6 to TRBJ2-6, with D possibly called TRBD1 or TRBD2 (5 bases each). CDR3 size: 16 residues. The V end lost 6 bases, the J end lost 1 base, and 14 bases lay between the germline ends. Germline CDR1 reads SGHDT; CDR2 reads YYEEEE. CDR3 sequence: CASTSRGLSGANVLTF. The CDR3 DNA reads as TGTGCCAGCACCAGCCGGGGCTTATCTGGGGCCAACGTCCTGACTTTC.

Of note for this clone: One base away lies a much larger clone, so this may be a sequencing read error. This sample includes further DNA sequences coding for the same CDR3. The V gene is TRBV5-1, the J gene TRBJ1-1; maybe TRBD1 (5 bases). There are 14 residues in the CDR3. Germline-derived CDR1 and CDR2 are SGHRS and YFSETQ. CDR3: CASSLGQVDTEAFF. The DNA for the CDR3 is TGCGCTAGCAGCTTGGGGCAGGTGGACACTGAAGCTTTCTTT.

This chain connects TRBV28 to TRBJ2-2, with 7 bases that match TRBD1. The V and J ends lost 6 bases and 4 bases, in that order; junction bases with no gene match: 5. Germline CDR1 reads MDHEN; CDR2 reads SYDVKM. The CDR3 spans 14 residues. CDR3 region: CASRGDRSTGELFF. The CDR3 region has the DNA TGTGCCAGCAGGGGGGACAGAAGCACCGGGGAGCTGTTTTTT.

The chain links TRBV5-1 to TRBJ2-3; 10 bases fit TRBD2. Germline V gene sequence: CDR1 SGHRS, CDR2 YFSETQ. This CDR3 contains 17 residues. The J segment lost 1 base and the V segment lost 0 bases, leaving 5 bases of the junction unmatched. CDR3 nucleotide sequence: TGCGCCAGCAGCTTGGCCCGGCTAGCGGGGGGCACAGATACGCAGTATTTT. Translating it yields CASSLARLAGGTDTQYF.

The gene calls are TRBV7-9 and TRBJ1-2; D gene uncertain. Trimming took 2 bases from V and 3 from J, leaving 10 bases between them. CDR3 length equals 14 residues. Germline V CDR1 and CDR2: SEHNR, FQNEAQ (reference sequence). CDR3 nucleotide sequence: TGTGCCAGCAGCTTAAATGTCCGGGACTATGGCTACACCTTC. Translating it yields CASSLNVRDYGYTF.

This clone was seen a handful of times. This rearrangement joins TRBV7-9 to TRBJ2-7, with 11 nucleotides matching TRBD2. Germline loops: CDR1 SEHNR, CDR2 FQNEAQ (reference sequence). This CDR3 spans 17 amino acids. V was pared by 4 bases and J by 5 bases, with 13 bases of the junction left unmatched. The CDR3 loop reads CASSSRTSGSIRHEQYF. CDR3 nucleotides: TGTGCCAGCAGCTCTCGTACTAGCGGGAGTATCAGGCACGAGCAGTACTTC.

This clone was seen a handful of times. CDR3 protein: CASSSLSGQYF. The CDR3 DNA follows: TGTGCCAGCAGCTCTCTTTCCGGGCAGTACTTC. The chain combines TRBV5-6 with TRBJ2-7; no reliable D call. Germline V gives CDR1 SGHDT, CDR2 YYEEEE. CDR3 length equals 11 residues. The V and J ends lost 3 bases and 9 bases respectively, with 10 bases between them.